The source of this TCR beta chain is a study of cytomegalovirus exposure and HLA in healthy donors. At the level of the study: Unique TCRs from HLA-typed donors, 80 million to 90 million of them, were held in an early data release. Study-wide results and limits: A later analysis showed HLA-associated TCR beta chains outstripping equally common others in clonal expansion.

Concerning this clone itself: As yet, its antigen is unknown.

Germline loops: CDR1 KGHSH, CDR2 LQKENI. With 6 bases clipped from V and 6 bases from J, the junction kept 6 bases outside the gene matches. The CDR3 is 13 amino acids. Use of 60 Vbeta and 13 Jbeta primers characterized the PCR. Produced via immunoSEQ multiplex PCR; TCRdb's table is partial and in-frame only. The sample yields about 120,000 clones, roughly 62% seen once. The sequenced sample consisted of PBMCs. The chain recombines TRBV18 with TRBJ1-2; 8 nucleotides agree with TRBD1. The receptor was derived from a young man in good health and CMV-seropositive. This chain's CDR3 is CASSPDRDNGYTF. The CDR3 DNA follows: TGTGCCAGCTCGCCGGACAGGGATAATGGCTACACCTTC.